This T cell receptor (beta chain) comes out of a study of molecular identifiers for immune sequencing clone quantification. Naive CD8 T cells underwent sorting with the CD8+CD4-CCR7+CD45RA+ definition. The CDR3 runs 14 residues. Trimming removed 2 bases from V and 6 bases from J, with 11 bases in between. In its sample, this clonotype was seen a few times. The target antigen is unknown. As previously described, bulk TCR libraries were made using listed TCR primers. Each CDR3 protein is one row after TCRdb ran MiXCR on the PCR reads. The repertoire holds 460,000 or so distinct CDR3 sequences, with 20% to 25% as singletons. Study-wide results and caveats: Over 98% of effector molecules, but under 1% in naive cells, were held by clones with more than 20 RNA copies. Barcodes shared by identical TCR molecules could lead to underestimated sizes of highly expanded clones.

The V and J genes are TRBV12-3 or TRBV12-4 and TRBJ1-5; D remains unclear. Input material: naive CD8+ T cells from blood, with Jurkat cell RNA spiked in. As to subset: FACS-sorted CD8+CD4-CCR7+CD45RA+ naive T cells. This receptor was obtained from a human donor in good health. Some libraries in this study had Jurkat cell RNA spiked in. Written as DNA, the CDR3 is TGTGCCAGCAGTTTAAGCCAGTTGGGTCAGCCCCAGCATTTT. It translates to CASSLSQLGQPQHF.